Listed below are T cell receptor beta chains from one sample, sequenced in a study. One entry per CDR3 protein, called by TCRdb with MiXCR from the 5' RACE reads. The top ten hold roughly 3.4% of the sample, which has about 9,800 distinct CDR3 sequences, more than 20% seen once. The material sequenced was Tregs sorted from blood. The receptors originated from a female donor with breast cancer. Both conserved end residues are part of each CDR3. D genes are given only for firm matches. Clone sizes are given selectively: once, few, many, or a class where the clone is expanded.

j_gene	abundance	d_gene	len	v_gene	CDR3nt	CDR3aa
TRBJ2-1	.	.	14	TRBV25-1	TGTGCCAGCAGTGGGGGGGGCCGCGACAATGAGCAGTTCTTC	CASSGGGRDNEQFF
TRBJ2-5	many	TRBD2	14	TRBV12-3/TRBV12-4	TGTGCCAGCAGCCGCGGGACTACCCCAGAGACCCAGTACTTC	CASSRGTTPETQYF
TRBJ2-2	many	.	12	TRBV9	TGTGCCAGCAGCGTAGTAGCCGGGGAGCTGTTTTTT	CASSVVAGELFF
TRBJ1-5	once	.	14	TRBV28	TGTGCCAGCAGTTTAGGACGCCCGGCGGTGCCCCAGCATTTT	CASSLGRPAVPQHF
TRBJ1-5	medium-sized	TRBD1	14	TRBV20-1	TGCAGTGCTAGAACTAACAGGGGGTCTTCGCCCCAGCATTTT	CSARTNRGSSPQHF
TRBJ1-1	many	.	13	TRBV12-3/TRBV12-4	TGTGCCAGCAGTTTGAATCTGAACACTGAAGCTTTCTTT	CASSLNLNTEAFF
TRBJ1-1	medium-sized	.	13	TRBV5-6	TGTGCCAGCAGCTTGGCCCATGTCACTGAAGCTTTCTTT	CASSLAHVTEAFF
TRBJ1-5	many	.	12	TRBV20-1	TGCAGTGCTAGAGATGTTAATCAGCCCCAGCATTTT	CSARDVNQPQHF
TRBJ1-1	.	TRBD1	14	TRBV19	TGTGCCAGTAGTATACCTACAGGGGGCACTGAAGCTTTCTTT	CASSIPTGGTEAFF
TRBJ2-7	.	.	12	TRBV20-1	TGCAGTGCGCGGACTGACTCCTACGAGCAGTACTTC	CSARTDSYEQYF
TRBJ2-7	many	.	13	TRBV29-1	TGCAGCGTGACACTCCAGAGCTCCTACGAGCAGTACTTC	CSVTLQSSYEQYF
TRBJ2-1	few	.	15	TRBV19	TGTGCCAGTAGTGGTGACACCGGGCCGGGCAATGAGCAGTTCTTC	CASSGDTGPGNEQFF
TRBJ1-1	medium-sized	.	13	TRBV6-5	TGTGCCAGCAGTTACTCGAAGAACACTGAAGCTTTCTTT	CASSYSKNTEAFF
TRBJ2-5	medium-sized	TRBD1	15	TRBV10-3	TGTGCCATCAGTGAGAGGACAGGGGGACAAGAGACCCAGTACTTC	CAISERTGGQETQYF
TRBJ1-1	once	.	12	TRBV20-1	TGCAGTGCTACCAGGGGAGACACTGGGGCTTTCTTT	CSATRGDTGAFF
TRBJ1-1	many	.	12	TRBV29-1	TGCAGCGTTTTGACAGCGAACACTGAAGCTTTCTTT	CSVLTANTEAFF
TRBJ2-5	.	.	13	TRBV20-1	TGCAGTGCCCGGAAAGCGTCGGGGGAGACCCGGTACTTT	CSARKASGETRYF
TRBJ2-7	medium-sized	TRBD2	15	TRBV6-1	TGTGCCAGCAAGGGGACTAGCGGGATTGGTTACGAGCAGTACTTC	CASKGTSGIGYEQYF
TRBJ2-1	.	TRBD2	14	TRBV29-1	TGCAGCGTTGCGGGTGGGAGGGCCTACAATGAGCAGTTCTTC	CSVAGGRAYNEQFF
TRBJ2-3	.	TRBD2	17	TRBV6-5	TGTGCCAGCAGTTACTATGGGACTAGCGGGGCCACAGATACGCAGTATTTT	CASSYYGTSGATDTQYF
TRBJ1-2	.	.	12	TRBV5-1	TGCGCCAGCAGTTCCCTAAGCTATGGCTACACCTTC	CASSSLSYGYTF
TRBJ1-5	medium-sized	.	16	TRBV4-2	TGTGCCAGCAGCCGAGGGCCCCGGGACACCAATCAGCCCCAGCATTTT	CASSRGPRDTNQPQHF